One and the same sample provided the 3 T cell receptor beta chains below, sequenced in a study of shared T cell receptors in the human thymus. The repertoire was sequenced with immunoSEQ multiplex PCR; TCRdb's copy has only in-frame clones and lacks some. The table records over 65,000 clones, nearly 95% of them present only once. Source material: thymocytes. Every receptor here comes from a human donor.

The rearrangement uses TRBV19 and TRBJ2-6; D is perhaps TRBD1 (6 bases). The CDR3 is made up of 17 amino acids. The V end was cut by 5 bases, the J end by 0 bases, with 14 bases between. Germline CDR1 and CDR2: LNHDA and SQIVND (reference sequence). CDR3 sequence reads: CASSWRPRGSGANVLTF. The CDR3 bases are TGTGCCAGTAGTTGGCGGCCCAGGGGCTCTGGGGCCAACGTCCTGACTTTC.

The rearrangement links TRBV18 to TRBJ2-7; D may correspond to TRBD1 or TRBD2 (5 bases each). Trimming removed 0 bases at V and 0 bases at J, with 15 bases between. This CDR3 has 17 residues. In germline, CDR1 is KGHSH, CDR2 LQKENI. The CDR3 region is CASSPPHRGRGSYEQYF. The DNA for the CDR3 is TGTGCCAGCTCACCACCGCATCGGGGAAGGGGCTCCTACGAGCAGTACTTC.

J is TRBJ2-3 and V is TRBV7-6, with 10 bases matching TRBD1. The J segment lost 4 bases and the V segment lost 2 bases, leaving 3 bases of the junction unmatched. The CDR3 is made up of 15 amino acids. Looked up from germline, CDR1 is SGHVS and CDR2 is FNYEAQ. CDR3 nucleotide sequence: TGTGCCAGCAGCTTACGAGACAGGGGGCCAGATACGCAGTATTTT. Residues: CASSLRDRGPDTQYF.